The 4 T cell receptor beta chains given below trace back to one sample, sequenced in a study of shared clonotypes between healthy human individuals (dated by TCRdb to 2018 to 2021). Libraries were built with the immunoSEQ multiplex PCR assay. TCRdb took this table from immuneACCESS and kept in-frame rearrangements with V and J called. Such tables lack part of the clones; where checked against another copy, unresolved V genes explain under half of the gap, and the rest is unexplained. Within this sample are around 700,000 clones, with approximately 79% of them counted one time only. The biggest ten clones account for around 1.6% of the sample. Sequenced sample: memory CD4+ T cells sorted from blood. This specimen's cell subset or site label, per the study, means: CD45RA-negative fraction. These receptors all come from a woman in her twenties or thirties in good health.

This clone was counted a single time. The chain is built from TRBV18 and TRBJ1-5; 7 bases are shared with TRBD1. The V segment lost 3 bases and the J segment 3 bases; nucleotides outside the gene matches: 5. Germline-derived CDR1 and CDR2 are KGHSH and LQKENI. This CDR3 is 15 amino acids long. CDR3 nucleotides: TGTGCCAGCTCACCCAGACAGGGTCCCAATCAGCCCCAGCATTTT. Its protein product is CASSPRQGPNQPQHF.

The chain recombines TRBV5-1 with TRBJ2-2; 8 positions match TRBD1. Germline CDR1 SGHRS, CDR2 YFSETQ. The CDR3 runs to 16 residues. With 4 bases clipped from V and 0 bases from J, the junction kept 5 bases outside the gene matches. The CDR3 sequence: CASSRQGSANTGELFF. CDR3 nucleotide sequence: TGCGCCAGCAGCAGACAGGGGTCTGCGAACACCGGGGAGCTGTTTTTT.

The chain recombines TRBV6-5 with TRBJ1-1; D unclear. Between the trimmed V and J ends, which lost 0 bases and 3 bases, there was a span of 8 bases. This CDR3 contains 14 residues. Looked up from germline, CDR1 is MNHEY and CDR2 is SVGAGI. The DNA for the CDR3 is TGTGCCAGCAGTTACTCATGGCGTGACACTGAAGCTTTCTTT. It yields the protein CASSYSWRDTEAFF.

The chain is built from TRBV2 and TRBJ1-4; 9 bases fit TRBD1. The germline V gene has CDR1 SNHLY and CDR2 FYNNEI. V gave up 6 bases and J gave up 4 bases; unmatched junction bases: 6. The CDR3 has 15 amino acids. The CDR3 spells CASSPRQGVNEKLFF. The CDR3 nucleotides read TGTGCCAGCAGCCCCCGACAGGGGGTTAATGAAAAACTGTTTTTT.